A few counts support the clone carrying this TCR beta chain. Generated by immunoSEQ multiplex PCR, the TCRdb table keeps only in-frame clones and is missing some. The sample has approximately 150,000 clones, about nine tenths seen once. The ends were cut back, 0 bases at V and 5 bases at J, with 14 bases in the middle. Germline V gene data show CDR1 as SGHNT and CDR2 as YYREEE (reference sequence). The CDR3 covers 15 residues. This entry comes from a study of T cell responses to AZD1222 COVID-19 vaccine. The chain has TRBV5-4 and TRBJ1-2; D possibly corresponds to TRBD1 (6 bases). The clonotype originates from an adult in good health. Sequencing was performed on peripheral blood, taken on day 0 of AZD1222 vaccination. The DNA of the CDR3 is TGTGCCAGCAGCTTGGGGCCAGGGGAAGGGTATGGCTACACCTTC. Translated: CASSLGPGEGYGYTF. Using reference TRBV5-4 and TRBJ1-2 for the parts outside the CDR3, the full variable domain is ETGVTQSPTHLIKTRGQQVTLRCSSQSGHNTVSWYQQALGQGPQFIFQYYREEENGRGNFPPRFSGLQFPNYSSELNVNALELDDSALYLCASSLGPGEGYGYTFGSGTRLTVV.